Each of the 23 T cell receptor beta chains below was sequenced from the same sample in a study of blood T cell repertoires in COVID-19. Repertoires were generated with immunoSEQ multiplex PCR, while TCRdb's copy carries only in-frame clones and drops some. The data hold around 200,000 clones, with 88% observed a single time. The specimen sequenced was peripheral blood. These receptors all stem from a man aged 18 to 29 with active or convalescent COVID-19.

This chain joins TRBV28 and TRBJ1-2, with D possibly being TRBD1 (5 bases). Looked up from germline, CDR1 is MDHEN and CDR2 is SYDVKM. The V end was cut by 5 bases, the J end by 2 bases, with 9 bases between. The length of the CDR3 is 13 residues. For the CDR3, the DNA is TGTGCCAGCAGTCGGGGGAGGAACTATGGCTACACCTTC. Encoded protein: CASSRGRNYGYTF.

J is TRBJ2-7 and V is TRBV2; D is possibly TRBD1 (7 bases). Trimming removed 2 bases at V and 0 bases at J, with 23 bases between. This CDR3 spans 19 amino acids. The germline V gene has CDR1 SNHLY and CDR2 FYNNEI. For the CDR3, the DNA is TGTGCCAGCAGTGAACCCAGGGGGATAGGCGGGGAGGACTCCTACGAGCAGTACTTC. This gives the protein CASSEPRGIGGEDSYEQYF.

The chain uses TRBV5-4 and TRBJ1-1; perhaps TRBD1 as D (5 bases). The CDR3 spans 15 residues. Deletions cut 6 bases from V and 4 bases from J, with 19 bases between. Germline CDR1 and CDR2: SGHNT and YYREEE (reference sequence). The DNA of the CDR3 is TGTGCCAGCAATCGTCAGGGAAGGGGTTCCACTGAAGCTTTCTTT. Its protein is CASNRQGRGSTEAFF.

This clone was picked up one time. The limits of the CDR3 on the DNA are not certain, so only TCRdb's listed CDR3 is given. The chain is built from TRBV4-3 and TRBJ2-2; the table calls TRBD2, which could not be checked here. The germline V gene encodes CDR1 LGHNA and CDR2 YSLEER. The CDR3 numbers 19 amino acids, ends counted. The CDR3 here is CASSQDFGSGGPRPGELFF.

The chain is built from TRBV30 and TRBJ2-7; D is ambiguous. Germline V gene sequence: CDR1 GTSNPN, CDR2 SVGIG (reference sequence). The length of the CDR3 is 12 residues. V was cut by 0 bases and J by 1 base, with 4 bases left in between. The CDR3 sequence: CAWSVQSYEQYF. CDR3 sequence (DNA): TGTGCCTGGAGTGTACAGTCCTACGAGCAGTACTTC.

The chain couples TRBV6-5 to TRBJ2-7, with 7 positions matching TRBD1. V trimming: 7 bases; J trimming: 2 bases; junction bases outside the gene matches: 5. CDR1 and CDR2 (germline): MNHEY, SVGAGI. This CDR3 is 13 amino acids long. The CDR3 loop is CASNRDSPYEQYF. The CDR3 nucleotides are TGTGCCAGCAATCGGGACAGTCCCTACGAGCAGTACTTC.

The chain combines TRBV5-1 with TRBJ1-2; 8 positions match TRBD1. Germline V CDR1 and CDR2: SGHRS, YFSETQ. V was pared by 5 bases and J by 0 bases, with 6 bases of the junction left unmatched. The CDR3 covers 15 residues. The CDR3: CASSQQGATNYGYTF. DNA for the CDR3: TGCGCCAGCAGTCAGCAGGGGGCAACTAACTATGGCTACACCTTC.

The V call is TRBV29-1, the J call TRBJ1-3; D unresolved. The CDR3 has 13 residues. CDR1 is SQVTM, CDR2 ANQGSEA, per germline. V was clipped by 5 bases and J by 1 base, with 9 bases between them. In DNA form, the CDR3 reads TGCAGCGTTCCGGGGTTATCTGGAAACACCATATATTTT. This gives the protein CSVPGLSGNTIYF.

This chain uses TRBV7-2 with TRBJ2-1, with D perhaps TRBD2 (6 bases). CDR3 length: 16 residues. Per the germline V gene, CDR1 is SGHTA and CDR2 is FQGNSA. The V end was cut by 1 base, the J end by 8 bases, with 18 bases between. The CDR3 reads CASSLVRTGVVDEQFF. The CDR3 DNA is TGTGCCAGCAGCTTAGTGCGTACGGGGGTAGTCGATGAGCAGTTCTTC. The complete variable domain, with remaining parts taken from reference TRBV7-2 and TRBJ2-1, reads GAGVSQSPSNKVTEKGKDVELRCDPISGHTALYWYRQSLGQGLEFLIYFQGNSAPDKSGLPSDRFSAERTGGSVSTLTIQRTQQEDSAVYLCASSLVRTGVVDEQFFGPGTRLTVL.

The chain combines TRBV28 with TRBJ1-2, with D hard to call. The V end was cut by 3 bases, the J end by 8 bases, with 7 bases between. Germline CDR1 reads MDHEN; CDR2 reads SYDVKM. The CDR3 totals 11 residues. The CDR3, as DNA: TGTGCCAGCAGTTTCTTGTTAGGCTACACCTTC. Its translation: CASSFLLGYTF.

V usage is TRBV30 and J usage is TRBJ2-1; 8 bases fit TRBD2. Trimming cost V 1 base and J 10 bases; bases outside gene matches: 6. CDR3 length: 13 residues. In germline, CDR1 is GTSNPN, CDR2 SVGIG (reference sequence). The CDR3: CAWSALLAGEQFF. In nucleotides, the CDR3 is TGTGCCTGGAGTGCACTTTTAGCGGGAGAGCAGTTCTTC.

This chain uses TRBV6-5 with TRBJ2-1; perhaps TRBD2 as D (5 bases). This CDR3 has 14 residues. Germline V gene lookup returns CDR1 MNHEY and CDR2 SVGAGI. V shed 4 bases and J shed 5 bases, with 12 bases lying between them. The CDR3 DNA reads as TGTGCCAGCAGTTTCCGAGGCGGGCACAATGAGCAGTTCTTC. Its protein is CASSFRGGHNEQFF.

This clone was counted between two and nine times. The CDR3 protein is CASSPEVAGVENEQFF. In DNA, the CDR3 is TGTGCCAGCTCACCAGAGGTAGCGGGAGTAGAAAATGAGCAGTTCTTC. The V and J genes are TRBV18 and TRBJ2-1; 9 nucleotides line up with TRBD2. The CDR3 covers 16 residues. Losses at the gene ends were 2 bases for V and 7 bases for J; bases not matched to a gene: 9. CDR1 is KGHSH and CDR2 is LQKENI in the germline V gene. Supplemented by reference TRBV18 and TRBJ2-1, the full variable domain reads NAGVMQNPRHLVRRRGQEARLRCSPMKGHSHVYWYRQLPEEGLKFMVYLQKENIIDESGMPKERFSAEFPKEGPSILRIQQVVRGDSAAYFCASSPEVAGVENEQFFGPGTRLTVL.

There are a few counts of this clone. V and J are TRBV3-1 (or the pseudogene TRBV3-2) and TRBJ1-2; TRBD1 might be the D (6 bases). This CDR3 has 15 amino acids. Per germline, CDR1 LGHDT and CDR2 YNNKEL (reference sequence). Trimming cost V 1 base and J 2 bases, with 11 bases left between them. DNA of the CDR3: TGTGCCAGCAGCCAAGGGTACCAGGGGAACTATGGCTACACCTTC. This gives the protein CASSQGYQGNYGYTF.

The CDR3 here is CASSFTGGNYGYTF. The CDR3 nucleotides are TGTGCCAGTAGTTTCACAGGGGGGAACTATGGCTACACCTTC. J is TRBJ1-2 and V is TRBV19; 8 bases fit TRBD1. The CDR3 runs 14 residues. The ends lost 5 bases at V and 2 bases at J; junction bases unmatched: 4. Per germline, CDR1 LNHDA and CDR2 SQIVND (reference sequence).

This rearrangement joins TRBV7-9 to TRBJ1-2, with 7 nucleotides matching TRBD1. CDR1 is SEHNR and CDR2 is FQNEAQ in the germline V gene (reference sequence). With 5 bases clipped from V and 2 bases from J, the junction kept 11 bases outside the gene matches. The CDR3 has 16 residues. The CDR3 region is CASSASGGGFNYGYTF. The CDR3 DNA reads TGTGCCAGCAGCGCCTCGGGAGGGGGCTTCAACTATGGCTACACCTTC. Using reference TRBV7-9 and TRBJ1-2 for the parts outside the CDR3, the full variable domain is DTGVSQNPRHKITKRGQNVTFRCDPISEHNRLYWYRQTLGQGPEFLTYFQNEAQLEKSRLLSDRFSAERPKGSFSTLEIQRTEQGDSAMYLCASSASGGGFNYGYTFGSGTRLTVV.

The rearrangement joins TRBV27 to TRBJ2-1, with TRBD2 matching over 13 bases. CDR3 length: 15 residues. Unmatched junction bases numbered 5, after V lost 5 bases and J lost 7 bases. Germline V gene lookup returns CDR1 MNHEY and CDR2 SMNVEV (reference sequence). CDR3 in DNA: TGTGCCAGCAGTGCGGGACTAGCGGGATCAAATGAGCAGTTCTTC. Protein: CASSAGLAGSNEQFF.

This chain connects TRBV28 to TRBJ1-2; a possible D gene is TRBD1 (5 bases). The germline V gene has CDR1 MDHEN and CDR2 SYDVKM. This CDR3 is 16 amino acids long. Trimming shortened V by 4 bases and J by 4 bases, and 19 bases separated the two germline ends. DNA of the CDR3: TGTGCCAGCAGTTCACCCCAGGGCCGAAGTGGCTATGGCTACACCTTC. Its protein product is CASSSPQGRSGYGYTF.

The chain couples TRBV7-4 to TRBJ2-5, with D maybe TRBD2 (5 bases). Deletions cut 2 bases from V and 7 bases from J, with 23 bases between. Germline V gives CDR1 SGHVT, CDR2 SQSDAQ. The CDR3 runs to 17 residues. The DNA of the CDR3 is TGTGCCAGCAGCTTACGGGTTAGAGCGGTGAAGGATGGGACCCAGTACTTC. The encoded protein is CASSLRVRAVKDGTQYF.

The CDR3 loop is CSVGGTSSYEQYF. DNA for the CDR3: TGCAGCGTGGGAGGGACTAGCTCCTACGAGCAGTACTTC. The rearrangement joins TRBV29-1 to TRBJ2-7; TRBD2 aligns across 8 bases. Germline V gives CDR1 SQVTM, CDR2 ANQGSEA. With V trimmed by 6 bases and J by 0 bases, 4 bases remained unmatched. The CDR3 runs 13 residues.

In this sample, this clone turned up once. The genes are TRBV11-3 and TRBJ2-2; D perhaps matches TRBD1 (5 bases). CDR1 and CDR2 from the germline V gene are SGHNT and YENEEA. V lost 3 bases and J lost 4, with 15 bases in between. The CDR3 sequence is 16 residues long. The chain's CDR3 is CASSFSPDSSTGELFF. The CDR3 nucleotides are TGTGCCAGCAGCTTTTCGCCTGACAGCTCCACCGGGGAGCTGTTTTTT.

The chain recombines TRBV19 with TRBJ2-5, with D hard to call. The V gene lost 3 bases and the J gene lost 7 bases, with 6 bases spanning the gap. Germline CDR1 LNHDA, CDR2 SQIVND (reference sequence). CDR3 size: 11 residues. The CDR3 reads CASSIAGTQYF. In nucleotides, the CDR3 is TGTGCCAGTAGTATCGCAGGGACCCAGTACTTC.

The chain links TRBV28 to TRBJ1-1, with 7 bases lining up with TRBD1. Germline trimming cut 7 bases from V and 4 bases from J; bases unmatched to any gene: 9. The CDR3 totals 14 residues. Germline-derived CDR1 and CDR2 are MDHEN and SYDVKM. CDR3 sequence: CASTNPPGGTEAFF. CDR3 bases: TGTGCCAGCACCAACCCCCCAGGGGGCACTGAAGCTTTCTTT.